This T cell receptor beta chain was retrieved from a study of identical twins. Study-level results: Twins' excess sharing was less marked for out-of-frame beta sequences.

The CDR3 covers 17 residues. Trimming took off 0 bases at V and 4 bases at J, with 19 bases between the two ends. Germline V gene sequence: CDR1 SQVTM, CDR2 ANQGSEA. From the 5' RACE reads, TCRdb called clonotypes with MiXCR, one entry per CDR3 protein. The sample lists fewer than 350,000 distinct CDR3 sequences; under 9.5% were seen once. Ten or more counts support this clonotype. Its antigen remains unknown. The sample was also linked to a second study, of yellow fever vaccine responses in identical twins.

The sequenced material came from memory (CD45RO+) T cells sorted from blood. The receptor was isolated from a woman under 30 in good health. This rearrangement joins TRBV29-1 to TRBJ2-1; D is possibly TRBD2 (6 bases). CDR3 DNA sequence: TGCAGCGTTGAAGATAGGAACAGACTAGATCGGTACAATGAGCAGTTCTTC. This encodes CSVEDRNRLDRYNEQFF.